Sequencing of this T cell receptor (beta chain) was carried out in a study of regulatory T cells in long-lasting Graves disease. Study results and caveats: Relative to newly diagnosed Graves' patients, persistent ones had lower TCR diversity. Sharing of public clonotypes was greater in persistent patients (more than 2,500) than in new patients (about 970).

With 4 bases removed from V and 1 base from J, the gap between germline ends came to 15 bases. CDR3 length: 15 residues. Germline assignment: CDR1 SGHDT and CDR2 YYEEEE. Time point of the sample: newly diagnosed GD, antithyroid drugs for less than 3 months. After RNA was extracted from PBMCs, the TCR library was made from it. In this sample, this clonotype turned up many times. No antigen is known for it. Arm-PCR of CDR3 regions with iRepertoire HTBI primers generated TCR beta libraries. TCRdb re-called the multiplex PCR reads through MiXCR, storing one row per CDR3 protein. The data show 350,000 to 450,000 distinct CDR3 sequences, about an eighth seen once. This sample was also put to use in a study of T cells in Graves' hyperthyroidism and ophthalmopathy.

The sequencing used peripheral blood mononuclear cells (PBMCs), collected at new diagnosis, from a patient treated with antithyroid drugs. This TCR was recovered from a woman younger than 35 with Graves disease. This chain links TRBV5-6 with TRBJ2-7; D unclear. CDR3 DNA: TGTGCCAGCAGCCACCAGGATGAGAGTTCCTACGAGCAGTACGTC. Encoded protein: CASSHQDESSYEQYV.